Here is one TCR beta chain with its context. Its target is not known. The sort gate was single viable CD3+CD4+CD8-CD45RO+ cells for memory CD4+ T cells. Serum IgG to CMV pp150, pp28, p38 and p52 defined serostatus. After thawing, CD4+ T cells were positively selected. This sample is drawn from a study of memory CD4+ T cells and cytomegalovirus serostatus. Looking at the study overall: Healthy Belgian adult donors included under ten CMV-positive and about two dozen CMV-negative people. Study-level results: 67 of 164 known CMV-associated TCRbeta sequences appeared in CD4+ memory.

Trimming cost V 5 bases and J 4 bases, with 12 bases left between them. Looked up from germline, CDR1 is SQVTM and CDR2 is ANQGSEA. The CDR3 runs to 12 residues. Here immunoSEQ multiplex PCR was the method, and the copy in TCRdb shows in-frame clones only, minus some. The sample consists of approximately 40,000 clones, around 80% of them appearing once. This TCR was recovered from an adult in good health and CMV-seronegative. Sequenced: memory CD4+ T cells from blood. This chain uses TRBV29-1 with TRBJ2-7, with D possibly TRBD1 on 6 matching bases. The CDR3 sequence: CSVLDSNYEQYF. CDR3 sequence (DNA): TGCAGCGTTTTGGACAGCAATTACGAGCAGTACTTC.